The sequence of this TCR beta chain was determined in a study of cytomegalovirus exposure and HLA in healthy donors. This CDR3 spans 16 amino acids. Germline V gene lookup returns CDR1 SNHLY and CDR2 FYNNEI. V trimming: 7 bases; J trimming: 4 bases; junction bases outside the gene matches: 14. The study, taken as a whole, reports: Productive rates of about 90% or about 30% were seen for most TCR beta V segments in an earlier analysis. HLA allele associations emerged for roughly 17,000 TCR beta sequences in a later analysis, at 0.05 false discovery rate. Donor immune exposure was known only as CMV serostatus.

As concerns this clone: The antigen remains unidentified.

Both 60 Vbeta primers and 13 Jbeta primers went into the PCR. Produced via immunoSEQ multiplex PCR; TCRdb's table is partial and in-frame only. Listed are over 100,000 clones; about 1.5% falls within the top ten. The chain is built from TRBV2 and TRBJ2-5; 8 positions agree with TRBD1. Sequencing was performed on PBMCs. The TCR originated in a woman aged 40 to 50 in good health and CMV-seropositive. The CDR3 loop is CASILRGRGQLETQYF. For the CDR3, the DNA is TGTGCCAGCATCCTGAGGGGCAGGGGGCAACTAGAGACCCAGTACTTC.